This T cell receptor (beta chain) was recorded in a study of Tregs in tolerant kidney transplant recipients. Study-level points and caveats: Few patients were studied, so findings need validation in larger groups.

The CDR3 has 13 residues. The V and J ends lost 2 bases and 5 bases respectively, with 9 bases between them. Germline loops: CDR1 MDHEN, CDR2 SYDVKM. Recipients received nonmyeloablative bone marrow transplants from related graft donors, with transient mixed chimerism. On this clone itself: The antigen is undetermined.

Only in-frame clones appear in the TCRdb table, and some are missing; sequencing was by immunoSEQ multiplex PCR. The sample holds 84,000 or so clones, approximately 93% seen once. This TCR derives from a human patient who received a combined kidney and bone marrow transplant. Some T cells may trace back to the graft donor. The sample here was CD4+ T cells from blood (PBMCs), taken 12 months after the transplant. The rearrangement links TRBV28 to TRBJ2-5; D is undetermined. The CDR3 spells CASSLPSRETQYF. The CDR3 nucleotides read TGTGCCAGCAGTTTACCTAGTAGGGAGACCCAGTACTTC.